Presented here are 7 T cell receptor beta chains from one specimen sequenced in a study of cytomegalovirus exposure and HLA in healthy donors. Method: immunoSEQ multiplex PCR; TCRdb's copy keeps in-frame clones and lacks some. The sample lists about 120,000 clones, more than 75% seen once, with about 6.3% in the top ten. The sequenced sample was PBMCs. The receptors were sampled from a woman younger than 35 in good health and CMV-seropositive.

The genes are TRBV5-8 and TRBJ2-7; 9 bases are shared with TRBD1. Germline trimming cut 3 bases from V and 3 bases from J; bases unmatched to any gene: 4. The germline V gene encodes CDR1 SGHTS and CDR2 YDEGEE. The CDR3 spans 14 residues. CDR3 loop: CASSSGTGFYEQYF. In nucleotides, the CDR3 is TGTGCCAGCAGCTCCGGGACAGGGTTCTACGAGCAGTACTTC. The full variable domain, its missing parts supplied by reference TRBV5-8 and TRBJ2-7, is EAGVTQSPTHLIKTRGQQATLRCSPISGHTSVYWYQQALGLGLQFLLWYDEGEERNRGNFPPRFSGRQFPNYSSELNVNALELEDSALYLCASSSGTGFYEQYFGPGTRLTVT.

This rearrangement joins TRBV2 to TRBJ1-5; 7 bases line up with TRBD1. The CDR3 is 16 amino acids. The ends lost 3 bases at V and 5 bases at J; junction bases unmatched: 10. Per germline, CDR1 SNHLY and CDR2 FYNNEI. The CDR3 spells CASSDTRAGGYQPQHF. The CDR3, as DNA: TGTGCCAGCAGTGACACAAGGGCAGGGGGTTATCAGCCCCAGCATTTT.

The chain couples TRBV5-1 to TRBJ2-7, with 8 bases matching TRBD1. Per germline, CDR1 SGHRS and CDR2 YFSETQ. Losses at the gene ends were 2 bases for V and 3 bases for J; bases not matched to a gene: 4. The CDR3 contains 14 residues. The CDR3, as DNA: TGCGCCAGCAGCTTCGGGACAGGCAACTACGAGCAGTACTTC. Translating gives CASSFGTGNYEQYF.

The rearrangement joins TRBV7-9 to TRBJ1-1, with D maybe TRBD1 (5 bases). This CDR3 has 14 residues. Germline V CDR1 and CDR2: SEHNR, FQNEAQ (reference sequence). The V end lost 4 bases, the J end lost 2 bases, and 11 bases lay between the germline ends. Here the CDR3 reads CASSSRVFNTEAFF. As DNA, the CDR3 is TGTGCCAGCAGCTCCAGGGTTTTTAACACTGAAGCTTTCTTT.

V and J are TRBV7-9 and TRBJ1-5; TRBD1 is a possible D gene (6 bases). V lost 3 bases and J 6 bases, leaving 18 bases between the germline ends. The CDR3 spans 16 residues. Germline V lookup: CDR1 SEHNR, CDR2 FQNEAQ (reference sequence). CDR3: CASSFFGPGAPQPQHF. In DNA form, the CDR3 reads TGTGCCAGCAGCTTCTTTGGGCCAGGGGCTCCTCAGCCCCAGCATTTT.

The chain has TRBV5-1 and TRBJ1-1; TRBD1 matches at 7 bases. Germline CDR1 is SGHRS and CDR2 is YFSETQ. The CDR3 is 12 residues long. The V gene end was trimmed by 4 bases and the J gene end by 6 bases; junction bases not matched to a gene: 3. DNA of the CDR3: TGCGCCAGCAGCGCAGACAGGGCTGAAGCTTTCTTT. The encoded protein is CASSADRAEAFF.

The gene calls are TRBV9 and TRBJ2-7; 8 bases fit TRBD2. Per the germline V gene, CDR1 is SGDLS and CDR2 is YYNGEE. The J segment lost 6 bases and the V segment lost 0 bases, leaving 5 bases of the junction unmatched. The CDR3 totals 14 residues. DNA of the CDR3: TGTGCCAGCAGCGTAGGGTCGGGAGGGGGCGAGCAGTACTTC. Translated, it gives CASSVGSGGGEQYF.